The rows below give T cell receptor beta chains drawn from one sample of a study of blood T cell repertoires in COVID-19. Some clones are missing from TCRdb's copy, which holds only in-frame ones; the method was immunoSEQ multiplex PCR. There are 60,000 or so clones in the sample; under 85% occur only once, and 3.5% lies in the top ten. The sample comprised peripheral blood. The receptor source for this set is a woman aged 80 or older with acute or convalescent COVID-19. CDR3s include the opening cysteine and the closing phenylalanine or tryptophan. The order of the fields is CDR3 length, J gene, V gene, clone size, D gene, CDR3 DNA, CDR3 protein. A D gene is named only where the DNA matches it firmly. Part of the rows lack a size; the others show once, few, many or a class for expanded clones.

14 | TRBJ1-2 | TRBV2 | - | TRBD1 | TGTGCCAGCAGTTTCACGGACAGGCTCGGGGGCTACACCTTC | CASSFTDRLGGYTF
15 | TRBJ2-5 | TRBV29-1 | - | TRBD2 | TGCAGCGTCCCCGGTTTTTTAGCGGGACGCGAGACCCAGTACTTC | CSVPGFLAGRETQYF
15 | TRBJ2-1 | TRBV5-4 | few | TRBD2 | TGTGCCAGCAGCGGACTAGCGGGGACCTACAATGAGCAGTTCTTC | CASSGLAGTYNEQFF
15 | TRBJ2-1 | TRBV7-6 | once | TRBD2 | TGTGCCAGCAGCCGTAGCGGGGGAACGCTCAATGAGCAGTTCTTC | CASSRSGGTLNEQFF
14 | TRBJ2-7 | TRBV19 | - | TRBD2 | TGTGCCAGTCGGGACTCCCTAGCGGGATACGAGCAGTACTTC | CASRDSLAGYEQYF
15 | TRBJ2-2 | TRBV30 | - | TRBD1 | TGTGCCTGGAGCCTTGGGACAGGGGGCTTAGGGGAGCTGTTTTTT | CAWSLGTGGLGELFF
16 | TRBJ2-1 | TRBV3-1/TRBV3-2 | - | TRBD2 | TGTGCCAGCAGCCAAGTGTTGACGGGAGGGCTTAATGAGCAGTTCTTC | CASSQVLTGGLNEQFF
16 | TRBJ1-6 | TRBV30 | few | - | TGTGCCTGGAGTGTACGTCAACAGGGAGATAATTCACCCCTCCACTTT | CAWSVRQQGDNSPLHF
13 | TRBJ2-7 | TRBV2 | - | - | TGTGCCAGCAAAATAGGGACACCGAACGAGCAGTACTTC | CASKIGTPNEQYF
13 | TRBJ2-7 | TRBV5-1 | - | - | TGCGCCAGCAGCCGGGACTTTATATACGAGCAGTACTTC | CASSRDFIYEQYF
15 | TRBJ1-6 | TRBV9 | - | - | TGTGCCAGCAACGCCGCGGGGGGGGACTTCTCACCCCTCCACTTT | CASNAAGGDFSPLHF
12 | TRBJ1-2 | TRBV19 | - | - | TGTGCCAGTAGTAAACAGAACTATGGCTACACCTTC | CASSKQNYGYTF
15 | TRBJ1-5 | TRBV6-2/TRBV6-3 | - | - | TGTGCCAGCAGTTACTCCGGGGGACTTGAGCAGCCCCAGCATTTT | CASSYSGGLEQPQHF
14 | TRBJ2-2 | TRBV3-1/TRBV3-2 | once | - | TGTGCCAGCAGCCAAGTGAGGAACACCGGGGAGCTGTTTTTT | CASSQVRNTGELFF
12 | TRBJ1-1 | TRBV3-1/TRBV3-2 | - | TRBD1 | TGTGCCAGCAGCCAGACAGGGCTTGAAGCTTTCTTT | CASSQTGLEAFF
14 | TRBJ1-5 | TRBV28 | - | TRBD1 | TGTGCCAGCGCTCCGGGACAGGGCCATCAGCCCCAGCATTTT | CASAPGQGHQPQHF
16 | TRBJ2-5 | TRBV4-1 | - | TRBD1 | TGCGCCAGCAGCCAAGGACCGGGGACAGGCGGAGAGACCCAGTACTTC | CASSQGPGTGGETQYF
15 | TRBJ1-3 | TRBV4-3 | - | - | TGCGCCAGCAGCCGGGCTACCATCTCTGGAAACACCATATATTTT | CASSRATISGNTIYF
14 | TRBJ1-1 | TRBV9 | - | - | TGTGCCAGCAGCGTAGGACAGAGTAACACTGAAGCTTTCTTT | CASSVGQSNTEAFF
16 | TRBJ1-2 | TRBV4-2 | - | TRBD1 | TGTGCCAGCAGCCAAGCGGGGACAGCTTCAAACTATGGCTACACCTTC | CASSQAGTASNYGYTF
15 | TRBJ2-7 | TRBV7-2 | - | - | TGTGCCAGCAGCTCCAGCAGGTCAGAGTCCTACGAGCAGTACTTC | CASSSSRSESYEQYF
15 | TRBJ2-1 | TRBV3-1/TRBV3-2 | - | TRBD2 | TGTGCCAGCAGCCGGACTAGCGGGGGGGCCGGGGAGCAGTTCTTC | CASSRTSGGAGEQFF
14 | TRBJ2-1 | TRBV6-6 | - | - | TGTGCCAGCAGTTACGGGGGGTCCGTTAATGAGCAGTTCTTC | CASSYGGSVNEQFF
13 | TRBJ2-7 | TRBV6-6 | - | - | TGTGCCAGCAGTTACGTAGCCGACTACGAGCAGTACTTC | CASSYVADYEQYF
16 | TRBJ1-5 | TRBV7-2 | - | - | TGTGCCAGCAGCTTAGGTGGCAGATACCGCAATCAGCCCCAGCATTTT | CASSLGGRYRNQPQHF
16 | TRBJ2-5 | TRBV19 | - | TRBD1 | TGTGCCAGTAGTATAGGAGGGGACAGGGTCCAAGAGACCCAGTACTTC | CASSIGGDRVQETQYF
16 | TRBJ1-6 | TRBV13 | few | - | TGTGCCAGCAGCAGAGACCAGGGAAGCTATAATTCACCCCTCCACTTT | CASSRDQGSYNSPLHF
13 | TRBJ1-2 | TRBV6-2/TRBV6-3 | many | TRBD1 | TGTGCCAGCAGTTCTACAGGGGTATATGGCTACACCTTC | CASSSTGVYGYTF
16 | TRBJ2-3 | TRBV5-1 | - | TRBD2 | TGCGCCAGCAGCTTGATAGCGGGAGGGCGAGGAGATACGCAGTATTTT | CASSLIAGGRGDTQYF
14 | TRBJ2-7 | TRBV2 | - | TRBD2 | TGTGCCATCCGCCCCAGCGGGAGGGCCAACGAGCAGTACTTC | CAIRPSGRANEQYF
14 | TRBJ1-2 | TRBV5-1 | - | TRBD1 | TGCGCCAGCAGCCCGGGACAGGGGGTATATGGCTACACCTTC | CASSPGQGVYGYTF
15 | TRBJ2-2 | TRBV28 | - | - | TGTGCCAGCAGTTTATTACAGGGGGGGACCGGGGAGCTGTTTTTT | CASSLLQGGTGELFF
18 | TRBJ2-1 | TRBV23-1 | - | TRBD2 | TGCGCCAGCAGTCGCCCGATAAAACCGGGACTAGCGGGGGATGAGCAGTTCTTC | CASSRPIKPGLAGDEQFF
14 | TRBJ2-7 | TRBV11-2 | - | - | TGTGCCAGCAGCTTAGCGGGACAAACCTACGAGCAGTACTTC | CASSLAGQTYEQYF
18 | TRBJ2-2 | TRBV11-2 | - | TRBD2 | TGTGCCAGCAGCTTAGTGGGCGGGGGAAGGTTTAGTTCCGGGGAGCTGTTTTTT | CASSLVGGGRFSSGELFF
13 | TRBJ1-2 | TRBV7-9 | - | TRBD1 | TGTGCCAGCACCAGCCCAGGGGGTTGGGGCTACACCTTC | CASTSPGGWGYTF
14 | TRBJ1-1 | TRBV18 | - | - | TGTGCCAGCTCACCACCAGAGCGCTACACTGAAGCTTTCTTT | CASSPPERYTEAFF
15 | TRBJ1-5 | TRBV18 | few | - | TGTGCCAGCTCACCAGCAGGCCATAGCAATCAGCCCCAGCATTTT | CASSPAGHSNQPQHF
20 | TRBJ1-2 | TRBV3-1/TRBV3-2 | - | - | TGTGCCAGCAGCCAAGAAGGAGCTGGGGCAGCACGGTTCTTCTGCTATGGCTACACCTTC | CASSQEGAGAARFFCYGYTF
15 | TRBJ1-1 | TRBV19 | once | - | TGTGCCAGTAGTAAACACCTCTCGTTGAACACTGAAGCTTTCTTT | CASSKHLSLNTEAFF
16 | TRBJ1-5 | TRBV23-1 | - | TRBD1 | TGCGCCAGCAGTCGAGGCAGGACAGGGAGAGATCAGCCCCAGCATTTT | CASSRGRTGRDQPQHF
16 | TRBJ2-2 | TRBV9 | - | TRBD2 | TGTGCCAGCAGCGTAGTTGGTAGCGGGAGCGTCGGGGAGCTGTTTTTT | CASSVVGSGSVGELFF
14 | TRBJ1-3 | TRBV3-1/TRBV3-2 | once | - | TGTGCCAGCAGCCCGACAGACTCTGGAAACACCATATATTTT | CASSPTDSGNTIYF
14 | TRBJ2-1 | TRBV6-6 | - | - | TGTGCCAGCAGCCTAATTTCGCAGGACAATGAGCAGTTCTTC | CASSLISQDNEQFF